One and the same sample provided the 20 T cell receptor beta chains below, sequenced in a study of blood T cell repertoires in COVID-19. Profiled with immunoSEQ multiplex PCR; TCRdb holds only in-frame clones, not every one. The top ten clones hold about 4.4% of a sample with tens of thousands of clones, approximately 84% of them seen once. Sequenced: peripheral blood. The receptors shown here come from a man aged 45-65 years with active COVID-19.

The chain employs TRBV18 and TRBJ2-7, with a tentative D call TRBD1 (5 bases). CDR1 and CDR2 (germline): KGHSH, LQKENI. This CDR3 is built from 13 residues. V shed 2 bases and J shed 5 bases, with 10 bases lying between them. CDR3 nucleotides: TGTGCCAGCTCACCAACCGAGACAGACGAGCAGTACTTC. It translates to CASSPTETDEQYF. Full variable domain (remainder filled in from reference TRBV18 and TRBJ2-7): NAGVMQNPRHLVRRRGQEARLRCSPMKGHSHVYWYRQLPEEGLKFMVYLQKENIIDESGMPKERFSAEFPKEGPSILRIQQVVRGDSAAYFCASSPTETDEQYFGPGTRLTVT.

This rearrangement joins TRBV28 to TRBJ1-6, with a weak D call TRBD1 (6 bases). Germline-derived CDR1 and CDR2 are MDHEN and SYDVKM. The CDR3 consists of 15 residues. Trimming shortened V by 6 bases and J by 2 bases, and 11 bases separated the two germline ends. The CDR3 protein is CASSSGETYNSPLHF. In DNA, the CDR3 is TGTGCCAGCAGCTCAGGGGAAACCTATAATTCACCCCTCCACTTT.

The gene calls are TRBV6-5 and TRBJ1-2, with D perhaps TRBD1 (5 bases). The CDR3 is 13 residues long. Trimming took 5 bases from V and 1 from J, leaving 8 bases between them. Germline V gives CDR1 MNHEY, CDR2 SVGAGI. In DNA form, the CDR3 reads TGTGCCAGCAGTCCCAGGGATAACTATGGCTACACCTTC. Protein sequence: CASSPRDNYGYTF.

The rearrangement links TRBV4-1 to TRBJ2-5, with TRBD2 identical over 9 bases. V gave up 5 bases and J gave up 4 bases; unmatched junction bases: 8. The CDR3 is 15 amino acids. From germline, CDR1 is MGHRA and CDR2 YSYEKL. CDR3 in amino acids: CASSSSSGVGETQYF. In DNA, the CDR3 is TGCGCCAGCAGCAGTTCTAGCGGGGTGGGAGAGACCCAGTACTTC.

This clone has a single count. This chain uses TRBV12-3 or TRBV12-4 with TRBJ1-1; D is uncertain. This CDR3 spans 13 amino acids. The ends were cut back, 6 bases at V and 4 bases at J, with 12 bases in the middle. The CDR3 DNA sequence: TGTGCCAGCAGGTCTACCTACAGCACTGAAGCTTTCTTT. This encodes CASRSTYSTEAFF.

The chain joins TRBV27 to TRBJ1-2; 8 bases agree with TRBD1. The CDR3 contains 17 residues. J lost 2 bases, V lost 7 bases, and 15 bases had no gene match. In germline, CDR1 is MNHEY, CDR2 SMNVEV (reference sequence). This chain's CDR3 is CASNPTRGQGENYGYTF. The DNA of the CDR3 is TGTGCCAGCAACCCCACCAGGGGGCAGGGGGAAAACTATGGCTACACCTTC.

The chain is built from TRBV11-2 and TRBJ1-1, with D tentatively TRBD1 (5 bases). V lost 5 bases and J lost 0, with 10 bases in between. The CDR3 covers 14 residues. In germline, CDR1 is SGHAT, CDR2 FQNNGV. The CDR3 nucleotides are TGTGCCAGCAGCCTAGCAGGGATGAACACTGAAGCTTTCTTT. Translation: CASSLAGMNTEAFF.

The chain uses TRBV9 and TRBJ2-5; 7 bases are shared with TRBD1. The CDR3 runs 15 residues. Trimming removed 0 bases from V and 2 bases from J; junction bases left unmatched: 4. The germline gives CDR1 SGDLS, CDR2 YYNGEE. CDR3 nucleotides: TGTGCCAGCAGCGTAGGGACAGGAAATCAAGAGACCCAGTACTTC. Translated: CASSVGTGNQETQYF.

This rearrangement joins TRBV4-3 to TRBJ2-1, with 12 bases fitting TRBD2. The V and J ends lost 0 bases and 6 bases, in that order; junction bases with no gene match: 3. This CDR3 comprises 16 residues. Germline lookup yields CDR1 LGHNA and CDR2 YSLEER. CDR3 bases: TGCGCCAGCAGCCAAGATTGGACTAGCGGGGTCAATGAGCAGTTCTTC. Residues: CASSQDWTSGVNEQFF.

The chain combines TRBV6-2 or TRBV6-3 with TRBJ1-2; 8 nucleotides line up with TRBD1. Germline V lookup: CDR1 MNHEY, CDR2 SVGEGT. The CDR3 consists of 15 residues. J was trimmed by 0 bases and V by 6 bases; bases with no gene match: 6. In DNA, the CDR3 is TGTGCCAGCAGCGGAACAGGGGGAGCTAACTATGGCTACACCTTC. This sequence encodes CASSGTGGANYGYTF.

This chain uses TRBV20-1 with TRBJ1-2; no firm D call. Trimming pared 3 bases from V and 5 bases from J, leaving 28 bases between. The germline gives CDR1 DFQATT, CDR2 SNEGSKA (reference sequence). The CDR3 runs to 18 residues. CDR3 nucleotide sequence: TGCAGTGCTAGTTTTATAGGTCCGGGTCCGGGGAGGGTATATGGCTACACCTTC. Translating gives CSASFIGPGPGRVYGYTF.

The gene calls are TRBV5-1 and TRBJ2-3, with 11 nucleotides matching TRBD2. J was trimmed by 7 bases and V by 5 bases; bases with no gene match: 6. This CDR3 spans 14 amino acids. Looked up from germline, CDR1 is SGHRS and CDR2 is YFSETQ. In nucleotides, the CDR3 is TGCGCCAGCAGTGTCCCTAGCGGGGGGAATACGCAGTATTTT. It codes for CASSVPSGGNTQYF.

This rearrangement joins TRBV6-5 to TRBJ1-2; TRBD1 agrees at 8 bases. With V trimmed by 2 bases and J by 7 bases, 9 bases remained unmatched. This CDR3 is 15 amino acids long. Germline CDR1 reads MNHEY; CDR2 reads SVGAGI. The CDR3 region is CASSYTFGQGGGYTF. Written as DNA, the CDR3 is TGTGCCAGCAGTTACACTTTTGGACAGGGAGGTGGCTACACCTTC.

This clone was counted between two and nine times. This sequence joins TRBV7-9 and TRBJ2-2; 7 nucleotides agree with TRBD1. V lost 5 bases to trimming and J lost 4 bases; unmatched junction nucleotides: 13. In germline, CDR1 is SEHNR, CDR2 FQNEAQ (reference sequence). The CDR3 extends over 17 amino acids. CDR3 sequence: CASSDNRQGWSTGELFF. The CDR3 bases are TGTGCCAGCAGCGACAATAGACAGGGTTGGAGCACCGGGGAGCTGTTTTTT.

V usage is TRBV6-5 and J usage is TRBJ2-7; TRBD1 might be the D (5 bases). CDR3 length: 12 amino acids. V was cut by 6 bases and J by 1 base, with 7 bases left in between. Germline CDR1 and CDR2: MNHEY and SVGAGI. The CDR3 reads CASSDSSYEQYF. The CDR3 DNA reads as TGTGCCAGCAGCGACAGTTCCTACGAGCAGTACTTC.

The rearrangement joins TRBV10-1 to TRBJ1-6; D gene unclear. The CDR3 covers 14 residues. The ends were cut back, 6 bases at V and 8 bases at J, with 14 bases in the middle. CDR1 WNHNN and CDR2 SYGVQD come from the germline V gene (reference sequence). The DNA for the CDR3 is TGCGCCAGCAGATTAAAAGTCTACCATTCACCCCTCCACTTT. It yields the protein CASRLKVYHSPLHF.

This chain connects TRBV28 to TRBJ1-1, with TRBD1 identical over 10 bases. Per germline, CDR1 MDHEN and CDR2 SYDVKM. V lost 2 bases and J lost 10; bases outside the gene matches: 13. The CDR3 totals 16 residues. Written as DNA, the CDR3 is TGTGCCAGCAGTTTACCGGGACAGGGGTATAGTTTAGTAGCTTTCTTT. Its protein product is CASSLPGQGYSLVAFF.

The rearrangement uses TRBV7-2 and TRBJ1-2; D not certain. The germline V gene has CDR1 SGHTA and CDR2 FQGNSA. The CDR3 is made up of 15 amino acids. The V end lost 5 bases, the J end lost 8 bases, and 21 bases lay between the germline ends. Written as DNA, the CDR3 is TGTGCCAGCAGCCTGGCCCAGATCTACTTGAGGGGCTACACCTTC. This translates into CASSLAQIYLRGYTF.

CDR3 loop: CASSPGHPYEQYF. Written as DNA, the CDR3 is TGCGCCAGCAGTCCCGGACACCCCTACGAGCAGTACTTC. The chain has TRBV10-1 and TRBJ2-7; a weak D match, TRBD1 (5 bases). This CDR3 has 13 residues. Trimming left V 5 bases short and J 2 bases short, with 10 bases between. CDR1 WNHNN and CDR2 SYGVQD come from the germline V gene (reference sequence).

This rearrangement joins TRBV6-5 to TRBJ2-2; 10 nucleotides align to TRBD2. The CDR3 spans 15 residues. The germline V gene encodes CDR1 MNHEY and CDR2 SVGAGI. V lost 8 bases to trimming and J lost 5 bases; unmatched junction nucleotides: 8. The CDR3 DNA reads TGTGCCAGCCTCGCTCTAGCGGGGGCGACCGGGGAGCTGTTTTTT. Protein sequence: CASLALAGATGELFF.